This T cell receptor beta chain came from a study of blood T cell repertoires in COVID-19. CDR1 and CDR2 (germline): ENHRY, SYGVKD. J lost 3 bases, V lost 2 bases, and 10 bases had no gene match. The CDR3 is 16 amino acids. TCRdb's table, derived via immunoSEQ multiplex PCR, lists solely in-frame clones and lacks some. The profile shows about 25,000 clones, roughly 87% of them singletons. The sequenced material came from peripheral blood. This receptor was obtained from a human donor with active COVID-19. The donor label of this sample is uncertain. This chain connects TRBV10-3 to TRBJ2-7, with 7 bases that match TRBD1. CDR3 DNA sequence: TGTGCCATCAGTGAGCCCTCCCTGGCAGGGGGCTACGAGCAGTACTTC. This encodes CAISEPSLAGGYEQYF.